The source of this TCR beta chain is a study of tumor-infiltrating lymphocytes in primary liver carcinoma. About the research overall: Enrolled patients were male and female, aged 30 to 69 years.

The roughly 19-33 mg bulk tissue piece was not sorted before simultaneous RNA and DNA extraction. Synthesis of TCR beta cDNA was carried out from 450 to 650 ng total RNA with a constant-region primer. Amplification in three nested multiplex PCR rounds with slightly modified ARM-PCR gave rise to TCR beta libraries. A single record per CDR3 protein comes from TCRdb applying MiXCR to the multiplex PCR reads. In the table there are about 50,000 distinct CDR3 sequences, over 75% of which are singletons. The sequencing input was liver tumor tissue from sampling region 5. Subset: tumor region T5, tumor centre. This receptor was identified in a man aged 35-49 years with primary liver carcinoma and hepatitis B virus infection.

CDR3 nucleotide sequence: TGTGCCAGTCGACAGGCTGGGGGGTCCCAGTACTTC. Translated, it gives CASRQAGGSQYF. This sequence joins TRBV19 and TRBJ2-5, with D perhaps being TRBD1 or TRBD2 (6 bases each). CDR1 and CDR2 from the germline V gene are LNHDA and SQIVND (reference sequence). CDR3 size: 12 residues. V gave up 8 bases and J gave up 9 bases, with 16 bases separating them.